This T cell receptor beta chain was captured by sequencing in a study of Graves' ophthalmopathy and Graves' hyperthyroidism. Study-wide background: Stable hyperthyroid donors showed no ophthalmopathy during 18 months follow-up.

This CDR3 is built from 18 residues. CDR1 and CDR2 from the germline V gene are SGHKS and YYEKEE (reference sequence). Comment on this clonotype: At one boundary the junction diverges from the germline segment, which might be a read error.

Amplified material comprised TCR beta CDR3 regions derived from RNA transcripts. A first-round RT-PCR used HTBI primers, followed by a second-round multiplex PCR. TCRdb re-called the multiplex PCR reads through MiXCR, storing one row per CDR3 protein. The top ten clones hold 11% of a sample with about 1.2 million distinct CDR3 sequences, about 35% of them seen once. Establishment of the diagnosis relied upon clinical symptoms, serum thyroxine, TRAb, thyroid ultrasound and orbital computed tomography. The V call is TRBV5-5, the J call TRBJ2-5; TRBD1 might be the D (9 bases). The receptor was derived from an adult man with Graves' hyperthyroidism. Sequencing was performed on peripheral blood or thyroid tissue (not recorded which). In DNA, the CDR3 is TGCGCCAGCAGCAGGGACAGGGCGGGGGGCCTCTTGGGAGAGACCCAGTACTTC. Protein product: CASSRDRAGGLLGETQYF.